Listed below are T cell receptor beta chains from one sample, sequenced in a study of CD8+ T cells in alopecia areata. The protocol was immunoSEQ multiplex PCR, while the TCRdb copy is restricted to in-frame clones and leaves out a portion. The sample has around 200,000 clones, over 60% seen once. This sample comprised CD4+ T cells sorted from blood, obtained at week 4, from a patient treated with tofacitinib. These receptor sequences come from a human donor with alopecia areata. The CDR3 runs from the conserved cysteine through the conserved F or W. Each record gives: V gene, D gene, CDR3 protein. D genes are given only for firm matches.

>TRBV7-9|NA
CASSPVGGSYNEQFF
>TRBV4-2|NA
CASSRGTTGANVLTF
>TRBV4-1|NA
CASSQGAGRLGYEQYF
>TRBV7-2|NA
CASSLDRVGGETQYF
>TRBV5-1|NA
CASSLGAGTDPYEQYF
>TRBV5-1|TRBD1
CASSSGTGNGNTIYF
>TRBV2|NA
CASLVKGRPRNYGYTF
>TRBV29-1|NA
CSARDTKQFF
>TRBV29-1|NA
CSVEGGTYYGYTF
>TRBV27|NA
CASSLKGFLGYGYTF
>TRBV30|NA
CAWGGFTGNTIYF
>TRBV18|NA
CASSPMEGMLGAFF
>TRBV5-4|TRBD2
CASSPRLAGGITADTQYF
>TRBV5-6|NA
CASSLGNQPQHF
>TRBV5-6|TRBD1
CASSLPTGAGGELFF
>TRBV7-9|NA
CASSLGGSPLHF
>TRBV15|NA
CATSRDRYRQERHF
>TRBV7-2|NA
CASSLAGSTDTQYF
>TRBV15|NA
CATSRDRLSETQYF
>TRBV7-9|NA
CASSLRTAEAFF